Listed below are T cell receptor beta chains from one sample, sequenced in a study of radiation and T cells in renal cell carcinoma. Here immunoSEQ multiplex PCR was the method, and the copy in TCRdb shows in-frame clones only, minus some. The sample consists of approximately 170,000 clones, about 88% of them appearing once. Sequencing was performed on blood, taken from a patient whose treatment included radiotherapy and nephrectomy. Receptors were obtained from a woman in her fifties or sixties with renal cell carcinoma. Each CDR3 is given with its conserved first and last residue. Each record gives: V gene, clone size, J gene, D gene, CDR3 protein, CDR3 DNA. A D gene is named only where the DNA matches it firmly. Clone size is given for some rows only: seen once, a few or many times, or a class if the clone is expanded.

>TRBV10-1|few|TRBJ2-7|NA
CASSDYRVPHEQYF
TGCGCCAGCAGCGACTACAGGGTACCCCACGAGCAGTACTTC
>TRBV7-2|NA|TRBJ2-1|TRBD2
CASTVAGGTRNEQFF
TGTGCCAGCACCGTAGCCGGTGGGACTAGGAATGAGCAGTTCTTC
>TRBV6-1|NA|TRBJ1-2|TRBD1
CASSEYPSGGYGYTF
TGTGCCAGCAGTGAATACCCCTCAGGGGGCTATGGCTACACCTTC
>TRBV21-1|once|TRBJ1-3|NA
CASSKNRGIISSGNTIYF
TGTGCCAGCAGCAAAAACAGGGGCATTATATCCTCTGGAAACACCATATATTTT
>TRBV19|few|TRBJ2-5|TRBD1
CASRVGTGLQETQYF
TGTGCCAGTCGAGTAGGGACAGGGCTCCAAGAGACCCAGTACTTC
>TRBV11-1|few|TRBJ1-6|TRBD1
CASSLEGTENSPLHF
TGTGCCAGCAGCTTAGAAGGGACAGAGAATTCACCCCTCCACTTT
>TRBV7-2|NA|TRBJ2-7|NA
CASSLALLGSSYEQYF
TGTGCCAGCAGCTTAGCCCTACTTGGGAGCTCCTACGAGCAGTACTTC
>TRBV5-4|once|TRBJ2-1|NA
CASSLIGYNEQFF
TGTGCCAGCAGCTTGATTGGCTACAATGAGCAGTTCTTC
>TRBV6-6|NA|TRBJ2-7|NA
CASSLMGPYEQYF
TGTGCCAGCAGCCTGATGGGGCCCTACGAGCAGTACTTC
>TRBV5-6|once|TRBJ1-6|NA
CAASAGYNSPLHF
TGTGCGGCGTCGGCAGGCTATAATTCACCCCTCCACTTT
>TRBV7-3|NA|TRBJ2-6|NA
CASSLGSNPSANVLTF
TGTGCCAGCAGCTTAGGGTCTAACCCGTCGGCCAACGTCCTGACTTTC
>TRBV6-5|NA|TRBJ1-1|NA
CASSYGSKWNTEAFF
TGTGCCAGCAGTTACGGGTCGAAATGGAACACTGAAGCTTTCTTT
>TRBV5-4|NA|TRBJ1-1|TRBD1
CASSPEGAHTEAFF
TGTGCCAGCAGCCCAGAGGGGGCCCACACTGAAGCTTTCTTT
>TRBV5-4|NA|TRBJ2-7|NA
CASSLGVVSSFEQYF
TGTGCCAGCAGCTTGGGTGTGGTTTCTTCGTTCGAGCAGTACTTC
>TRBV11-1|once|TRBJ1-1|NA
CASSIGQTTEAFF
TGTGCCAGCAGCATAGGACAGACGACTGAAGCTTTCTTT
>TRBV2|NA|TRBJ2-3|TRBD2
CASRDGLAGEADTQYF
TGTGCCAGCAGAGACGGACTAGCGGGGGAGGCAGATACGCAGTATTTT
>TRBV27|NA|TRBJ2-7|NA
CASSLSPTDYSSYEQYF
TGTGCCAGCAGTTTATCCCCAACGGACTACAGCTCCTACGAGCAGTACTTC
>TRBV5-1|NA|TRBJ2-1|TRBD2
CASSLASSGGLNEQFF
TGCGCCAGCAGCTTGGCGTCTAGCGGGGGCCTCAATGAGCAGTTCTTC
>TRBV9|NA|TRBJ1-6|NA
CASSVEGSPLHF
TGTGCCAGCAGCGTAGAGGGATCACCCCTCCACTTT
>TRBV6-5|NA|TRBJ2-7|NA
CASTSGAPYEQYF
TGTGCCAGCACCAGCGGTGCACCCTACGAGCAGTACTTC
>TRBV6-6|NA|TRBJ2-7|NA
CASRPRRVAYEQYF
TGTGCCAGCAGACCGCGCCGGGTGGCCTACGAGCAGTACTTC
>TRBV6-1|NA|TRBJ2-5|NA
CASSLTGTLKETQYF
TGTGCCAGCAGTCTTACCGGGACCCTAAAGGAGACCCAGTACTTC
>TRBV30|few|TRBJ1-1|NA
CAWSGQGNTEAFF
TGTGCCTGGAGTGGGCAGGGGAACACTGAAGCTTTCTTT
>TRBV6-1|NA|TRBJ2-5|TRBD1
CASSVTGTGQETQYF
TGTGCCAGCAGTGTCACCGGGACAGGGCAAGAGACCCAGTACTTC